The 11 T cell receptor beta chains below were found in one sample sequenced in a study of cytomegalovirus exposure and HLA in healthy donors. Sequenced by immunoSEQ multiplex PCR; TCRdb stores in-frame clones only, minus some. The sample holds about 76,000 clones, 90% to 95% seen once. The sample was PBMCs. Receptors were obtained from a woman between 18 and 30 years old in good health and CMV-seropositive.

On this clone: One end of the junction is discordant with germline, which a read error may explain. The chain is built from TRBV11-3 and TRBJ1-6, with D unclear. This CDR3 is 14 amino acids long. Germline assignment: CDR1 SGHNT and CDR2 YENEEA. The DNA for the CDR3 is TGTGCCAGCAGCCTAGCGGGGTATGGTTCACCCCCCCACTTT. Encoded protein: CASSLAGYGSPPHF.

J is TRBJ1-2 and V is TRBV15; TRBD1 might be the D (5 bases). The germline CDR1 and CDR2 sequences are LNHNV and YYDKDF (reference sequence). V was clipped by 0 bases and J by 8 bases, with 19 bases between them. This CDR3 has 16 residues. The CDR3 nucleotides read TGTGCCACCAGCAGAGATAATAGGAGGGACGGAAGCGGCTACACCTTC. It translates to CATSRDNRRDGSGYTF.

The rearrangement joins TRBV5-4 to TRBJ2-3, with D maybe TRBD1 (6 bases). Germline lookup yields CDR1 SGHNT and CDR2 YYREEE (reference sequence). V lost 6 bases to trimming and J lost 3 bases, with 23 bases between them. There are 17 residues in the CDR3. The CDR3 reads CASKPPTGSAETDTQYF. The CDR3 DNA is TGTGCCAGCAAGCCACCTACAGGGTCGGCGGAGACAGATACGCAGTATTTT.

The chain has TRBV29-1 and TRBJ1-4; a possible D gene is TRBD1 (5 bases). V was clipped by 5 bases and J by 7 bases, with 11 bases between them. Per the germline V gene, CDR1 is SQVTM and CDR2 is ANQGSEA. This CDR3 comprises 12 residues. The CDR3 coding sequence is TGCAGCGTTTGGGAGGGGAGTGAAAAACTGTTTTTT. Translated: CSVWEGSEKLFF.

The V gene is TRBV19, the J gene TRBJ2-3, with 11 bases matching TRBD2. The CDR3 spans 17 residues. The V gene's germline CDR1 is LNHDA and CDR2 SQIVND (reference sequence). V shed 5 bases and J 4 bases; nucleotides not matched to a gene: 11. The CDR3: CASSSGAGTSGPDTQYF. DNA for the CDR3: TGTGCCAGTAGTTCCGGGGCGGGGACTAGCGGCCCAGATACGCAGTATTTT.

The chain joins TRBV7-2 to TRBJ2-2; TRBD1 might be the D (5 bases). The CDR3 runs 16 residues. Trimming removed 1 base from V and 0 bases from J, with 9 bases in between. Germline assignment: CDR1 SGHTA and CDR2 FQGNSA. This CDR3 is CASSLERQTNTGELFF. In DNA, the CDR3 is TGTGCCAGCAGCTTAGAGCGACAGACGAACACCGGGGAGCTGTTTTTT.

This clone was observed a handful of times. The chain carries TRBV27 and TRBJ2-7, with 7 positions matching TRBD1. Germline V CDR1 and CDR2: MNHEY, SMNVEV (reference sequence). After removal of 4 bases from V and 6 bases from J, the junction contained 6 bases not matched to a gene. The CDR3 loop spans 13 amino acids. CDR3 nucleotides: TGTGCCAGCAGTTATGTACAGGGGCGCGAGCAGTACTTC. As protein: CASSYVQGREQYF.

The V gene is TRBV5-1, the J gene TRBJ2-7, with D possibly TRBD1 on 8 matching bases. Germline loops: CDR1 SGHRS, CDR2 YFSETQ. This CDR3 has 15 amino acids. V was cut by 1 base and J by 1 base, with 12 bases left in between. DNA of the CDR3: TGCGCCAGCAGCTTGCTACAGGGGGGGTCCTACGAGCAGTACTTC. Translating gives CASSLLQGGSYEQYF.

In nucleotides, the CDR3 is TGTGCCAGCAGTCCCCCTATAAACTCTGGGGCCAACGTCCTGACTTTC. It is translated as CASSPPINSGANVLTF. V is TRBV27 and J is TRBJ2-6, with unresolved D. Germline CDR1 MNHEY, CDR2 SMNVEV (reference sequence). This CDR3 comprises 16 residues. Trimming removed 5 bases at V and 0 bases at J, with 11 bases between.

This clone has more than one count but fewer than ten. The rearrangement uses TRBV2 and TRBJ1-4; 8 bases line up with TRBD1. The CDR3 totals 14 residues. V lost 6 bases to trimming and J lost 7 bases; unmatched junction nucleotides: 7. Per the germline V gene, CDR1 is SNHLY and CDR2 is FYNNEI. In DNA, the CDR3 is TGTGCCAGCAGGGTGGACAGGGTTGGTGAAAAACTGTTTTTT. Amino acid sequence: CASRVDRVGEKLFF.

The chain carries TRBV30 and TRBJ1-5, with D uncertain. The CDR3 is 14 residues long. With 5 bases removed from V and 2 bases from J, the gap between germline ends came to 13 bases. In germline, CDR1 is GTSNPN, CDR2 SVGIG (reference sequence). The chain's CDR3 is CAWASILGNQPQHF. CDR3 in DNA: TGTGCCTGGGCCTCTATACTTGGCAATCAGCCCCAGCATTTT.